This entry concerns a single TCR beta chain. Its antigen is unknown. Both 60 Vbeta primers and 13 Jbeta primers went into the PCR. The protocol was immunoSEQ multiplex PCR, while the TCRdb copy is restricted to in-frame clones and leaves out a portion. The sample lists 100,000 or so clones, around 80% occurring once. These data originate in a study of cytomegalovirus exposure and HLA in healthy donors. In nominal health when sampled, donors likely had unrecorded immune exposures nonetheless. This CDR3 is built from 14 residues. Trimming left V 4 bases short and J 0 bases short, with 10 bases between. Germline V CDR1 and CDR2: SGHRS, YFSETQ. General observations from the study: Earlier analysis found most TCR beta V segments productive about 87% or about 30% of the time. The study listed some 160 cytomegalovirus-associated TCR beta chains.

The sequencing sample was made of PBMCs. The receptor was derived from a man aged 40-55 years in good health and CMV-seropositive. This chain connects TRBV5-1 to TRBJ1-2, with unresolved D. Here the CDR3 DNA reads TGCGCCAGCAGCCTCCGGGAGACTAACTATGGCTACACCTTC. Amino acid sequence: CASSLRETNYGYTF.